This T cell receptor beta chain emerged from a study of blood T cell repertoires in COVID-19. Enrollees, roughly 18 to 90 years old, lived in fewer than 25 US areas. In assigning cohorts, the study relied on participant-reported clinical history. CDR3 length: 16 residues. CDR1 is LNHDA and CDR2 is SQIVND in the germline V gene (reference sequence). After removal of 7 bases from V and 4 bases from J, the junction contained 13 bases not matched to a gene. Original processing notes: Quantification of nucleated cells was approximated via reference gene primer amplification. Using immunoSEQ multiplex PCR, the repertoire was profiled, and TCRdb retains in-frame clones only, with some absent. D and trimming come from the DNA, and the V and J calls and clone size come from that table. Seen here are about 230,000 clones, about nine tenths observed once, and the top ten hold over 2%.

This receptor was obtained from a woman aged 40 to 49 with acute COVID-19. The V and J genes are TRBV19 and TRBJ1-2, with 9 bases matching TRBD1. The sequenced sample was PBMCs or T cells enriched from blood (not recorded which). CDR3 amino acids: CASNPGQGVLSYGYTF. CDR3 nucleotides: TGTGCCAGTAATCCGGGACAGGGAGTACTTAGCTATGGCTACACCTTC.